This passage covers 23 T cell receptor beta chains from one sample sequenced in a study of PD-1 blockade in mismatch repair-deficient tumors. Generated by immunoSEQ multiplex PCR, the TCRdb table keeps only in-frame clones and is missing some. The table shows 100,000 to 150,000 clones, with more than 85% occurring only once. Material: peripheral blood, obtained 44 weeks after starting pembrolizumab. The receptors derive from an adult with mismatch repair-deficient cancer.

This chain uses TRBV10-3 with TRBJ1-5; no reliable D call. The CDR3 consists of 13 residues. Trimming removed 3 bases at V and 1 base at J, with 4 bases between. CDR1 ENHRY and CDR2 SYGVKD come from the germline V gene. This CDR3 is CAISETSNQPQHF. Here the CDR3 DNA reads TGTGCCATCAGTGAAACCAGCAATCAGCCCCAGCATTTT.

V is TRBV6-6 and J is TRBJ1-1, with TRBD1 as a possible D gene (6 bases). This CDR3 is 12 amino acids long. Germline CDR1 is MNHNY and CDR2 is SVGAGI (reference sequence). V lost 7 bases, J lost 8 bases, and 14 bases lay in between. CDR3: CASNTGRMEAFF. CDR3 nucleotides: TGTGCCAGCAATACAGGGCGGATGGAAGCTTTCTTT.

V gene TRBV2 combines with J gene TRBJ2-1, with D possibly TRBD2 on 5 matching bases. The CDR3 length is 15 residues. Trimming left V 7 bases short and J 0 bases short, with 13 bases between. CDR1 is SNHLY, CDR2 FYNNEI, per germline. CDR3 nucleotide sequence: TGTGCCAGCAAAACGGGAAGGAGCTCCTACAATGAGCAGTTCTTC. Translating it yields CASKTGRSSYNEQFF. Combining the CDR3 with reference TRBV2 and TRBJ2-1 gives the whole variable domain EPEVTQTPSHQVTQMGQEVILRCVPISNHLYFYWYRQILGQKVEFLVSFYNNEISEKSEIFDDQFSVERPDGSNFTLKIRSTKLEDSAMYFCASKTGRSSYNEQFFGPGTRLTVL.

The chain has TRBV2 and TRBJ2-5; 7 bases fit TRBD1. The V gene's germline CDR1 is SNHLY and CDR2 FYNNEI. The length of the CDR3 is 16 residues. Losses at the gene ends were 5 bases for V and 3 bases for J; bases not matched to a gene: 12. The chain's CDR3 is CASSPDREQNKETQYF. CDR3 DNA sequence: TGTGCCAGCAGTCCAGACAGGGAGCAGAACAAAGAGACCCAGTACTTC.

The V call is TRBV30, the J call TRBJ1-1; TRBD1 might be the D (5 bases). CDR1 and CDR2 from the germline V gene are GTSNPN and SVGIG (reference sequence). V dropped 0 bases and J dropped 1 base, with 9 bases sitting between them. The CDR3 spans 14 residues. The CDR3 DNA reads as TGTGCCTGGAGTGTTGGTACAGGGAACACTGAAGCTTTCTTT. Its translation is CAWSVGTGNTEAFF.

This chain joins TRBV27 and TRBJ2-2; 8 bases match TRBD1. The CDR3 is 15 amino acids. CDR1 MNHEY and CDR2 SMNVEV come from the germline V gene (reference sequence). V lost 4 bases, J lost 3 bases, and 4 bases stayed unmatched. DNA for the CDR3: TGTGCCAGCAGTTCGACAGGGGTCTACACCGGGGAGCTGTTTTTT. Translation gives CASSSTGVYTGELFF.

V usage is TRBV7-9 and J usage is TRBJ1-1; D remains ambiguous. Germline V gene data show CDR1 as SEHNR and CDR2 as FQNEAQ (reference sequence). Trimming stripped 1 base from V and 4 bases from J, with 10 bases between. The CDR3 length is 14 residues. The CDR3, as DNA: TGTGCCAGCAGCTTAGGGCCATGGAGCACTGAAGCTTTCTTT. Its translation: CASSLGPWSTEAFF.

The chain recombines TRBV14 with TRBJ1-2, with 10 nucleotides matching TRBD1. J gave up 2 bases and V 3 bases, and 12 bases lay outside the gene matches. The CDR3 consists of 18 residues. Germline assignment: CDR1 SGHDN and CDR2 FVKESK. The CDR3 region is CASSQGQGYSRLNYGYTF. CDR3 nucleotide sequence: TGTGCCAGCAGCCAGGGACAGGGGTACTCTCGGCTAAACTATGGCTACACCTTC.

The rearrangement links TRBV27 to TRBJ2-1, with D perhaps given as TRBD1 or TRBD2 (6 bases each). The germline V and J ends were trimmed by 0 bases and 6 bases, with 15 bases remaining between them. CDR1 is MNHEY and CDR2 is SMNVEV in the germline V gene (reference sequence). The CDR3 is 16 residues long. The CDR3 sequence: CASSLSIGGSGNEQFF. CDR3 coding DNA: TGTGCCAGCAGTTTATCGATAGGGGGGAGTGGCAATGAGCAGTTCTTC.

The CDR3 DNA reads TGTGCCAGCAGCTTTTTCGGGACGGAGCAGTACTTC. Its protein product is CASSFFGTEQYF. This sequence joins TRBV5-4 and TRBJ2-7; D is tentatively TRBD1 or TRBD2 (5 bases each). Trimming took 2 bases from V and 7 from J, leaving 10 bases between them. Germline lookup yields CDR1 SGHNT and CDR2 YYREEE (reference sequence). The CDR3 totals 12 residues. Variable domain in full (rest from reference TRBV5-4 and TRBJ2-7): ETGVTQSPTHLIKTRGQQVTLRCSSQSGHNTVSWYQQALGQGPQFIFQYYREEENGRGNFPPRFSGLQFPNYSSELNVNALELDDSALYLCASSFFGTEQYFGPGTRLTVT.

V is TRBV5-6 and J is TRBJ1-3; 9 bases align to TRBD1. This CDR3 contains 14 residues. Germline lookup yields CDR1 SGHDT and CDR2 YYEEEE. V lost 4 bases, J lost 6 bases, and 5 bases stayed unmatched. CDR3 protein: CASSRGTGINTIYF. The DNA of the CDR3 is TGTGCCAGCAGCCGCGGGACAGGGATAAACACCATATATTTT.

This chain joins TRBV27 and TRBJ2-7; possibly TRBD2 for D (6 bases). CDR1 and CDR2 (germline): MNHEY, SMNVEV (reference sequence). Trimming stripped 5 bases from V and 6 bases from J, with 17 bases between. The CDR3 contains 14 residues. CDR3: CASSATSRGSEQYF. The CDR3 nucleotides read TGTGCCAGCAGTGCGACTAGTCGCGGATCCGAGCAGTACTTC.

The V gene is TRBV6-6, the J gene TRBJ1-1; D unclear. Germline V gene lookup returns CDR1 MNHNY and CDR2 SVGAGI (reference sequence). There are 14 residues in the CDR3. V lost 0 bases to trimming and J lost 1 base, with 6 bases between them. CDR3 in amino acids: CASSYSGENTEAFF. The DNA for the CDR3 is TGTGCCAGCAGTTACTCCGGTGAGAACACTGAAGCTTTCTTT.

About this clone itself: An end of the junction differs from the germline gene, which may be a read error. The chain recombines TRBV6-6 with TRBJ2-3, with D possibly matching TRBD1 (6 bases). The CDR3 is made up of 16 amino acids. Germline-derived CDR1 and CDR2 are MNHNY and SVGAGI (reference sequence). The CDR3, as DNA: TGTGCCAGCAATTACGGCGCGACAGGACCCACAGATACGCAGTATTTT. It encodes CASNYGATGPTDTQYF.

The rearrangement uses TRBV5-8 and TRBJ2-7; 9 bases match TRBD2. The CDR3 extends over 20 amino acids. J gave up 4 bases and V 0 bases, and 20 bases lay outside the gene matches. Germline V gives CDR1 SGHTS, CDR2 YDEGEE. In nucleotides, the CDR3 is TGTGCCAGCAGCTTGGGCCCAGGGGACTTTAGCGGGAGAAGAGAATACGAGCAGTACTTC. Amino acid sequence: CASSLGPGDFSGRREYEQYF.

The rearrangement joins TRBV12-5 to TRBJ1-2; D ambiguous. Trimming shortened V by 3 bases and J by 0 bases, and 8 bases separated the two germline ends. This CDR3 is built from 14 residues. The V gene's germline CDR1 is LGHNT and CDR2 FRNRAP. CDR3 nucleotide sequence: TGTGCTAGTGGTTTCGTGGGAACTAACTATGGCTACACCTTC. Translated: CASGFVGTNYGYTF.

The rearrangement uses TRBV10-3 and TRBJ2-3, with 13 bases fitting TRBD2. V shed 3 bases and J 3 bases; nucleotides not matched to a gene: 6. The germline V gene encodes CDR1 ENHRY and CDR2 SYGVKD. The CDR3 is made up of 17 amino acids. CDR3 loop: CAISDPRTSGRTDTQYF. The CDR3 nucleotides read TGTGCCATCAGTGACCCAAGGACTAGCGGGAGAACAGATACGCAGTATTTT.

This clone was observed a handful of times. The chain employs TRBV6-1 and TRBJ2-7, with D possibly TRBD2 on 7 matching bases. This CDR3 contains 14 residues. Germline lookup yields CDR1 MNHNS and CDR2 SASEGT. Trimming stripped 10 bases from V and 2 bases from J, with 18 bases between. The chain's CDR3 is CATMGGRGPYEQYF. The CDR3 nucleotides are TGTGCCACCATGGGGGGGCGGGGGCCCTACGAGCAGTACTTC.

The chain recombines TRBV15 with TRBJ1-2; no definite D call. V was clipped by 4 bases and J by 8 bases, with 17 bases between them. The germline CDR1 and CDR2 sequences are LNHNV and YYDKDF (reference sequence). The CDR3 is made up of 14 amino acids. DNA for the CDR3: TGTGCCACCAGCATGAGGGCGCGGTGGTGGGGCTACACCTTC. Its protein product is CATSMRARWWGYTF. Full variable domain (remainder filled in from reference TRBV15 and TRBJ1-2): DAMVIQNPRYQVTQFGKPVTLSCSQTLNHNVMYWYQQKSSQAPKLLFHYYDKDFNNEADTPDNFQSRRPNTSFCFLDIRSPGLGDTAMYLCATSMRARWWGYTFGSGTRLTVV.

Only one count was recorded for this clone. Here the CDR3 DNA reads TGTGCCAGCAGGGGACAGAGTGGCTACACCTTC. This gives the protein CASRGQSGYTF. V is TRBV6-5 and J is TRBJ1-2, with 7 positions matching TRBD1. Trimming took 6 bases from V and 7 from J; bases not matched to a gene: 2. Germline CDR1 and CDR2: MNHEY and SVGAGI. The CDR3 is 11 amino acids.

V and J are TRBV15 and TRBJ2-5; D may be TRBD1 or TRBD2 (5 bases each). Germline-derived CDR1 and CDR2 are LNHNV and YYDKDF (reference sequence). This CDR3 region has 14 residues. With 0 bases removed from V and 5 bases from J, the gap between germline ends came to 10 bases. The CDR3 sequence is CATSRDMGRETQYF. The CDR3 DNA sequence: TGTGCCACCAGCAGAGACATGGGACGGGAGACCCAGTACTTC.

This chain joins TRBV5-1 and TRBJ1-1; 12 positions match TRBD1. The CDR3 covers 16 residues. Germline lookup yields CDR1 SGHRS and CDR2 YFSETQ. V lost 4 bases to trimming and J lost 1 base; unmatched junction nucleotides: 5. CDR3 loop: CASSKGTGGKNTEAFF. The CDR3 bases are TGCGCCAGCAGCAAAGGGACAGGGGGCAAGAACACTGAAGCTTTCTTT.

To note about this clone: The junction and the germline gene differ at one end; a read error may be behind it. The rearrangement links TRBV29-1 to TRBJ1-2; no firm D call. The CDR3 extends over 14 amino acids. CDR1 SQVTM and CDR2 ANQGSEA come from the germline V gene. The CDR3 reads CSVEVPFPLYGYTF. As DNA, the CDR3 is TGCAGCGTAGAAGTCCCTTTTCCCCTCTATGGCTACACCTTC.